The T cell receptor (beta chain) under discussion was sequenced for a study of molecular identifiers for immune sequencing clone quantification. CDR1 DFQATT and CDR2 SNEGSKA come from the germline V gene (reference sequence). The CDR3 runs to 13 residues. V was cut by 6 bases and J by 0 bases, with 9 bases left in between. Each CDR3 protein gets one entry after TCRdb re-called the PCR reads with MiXCR. The repertoire has under 600,000 distinct CDR3 sequences, around 23% of them found once; the top ten carry just over 0.75%. In this sample, this clonotype turned up a few times. The receptor was derived from a human donor in good health. Some libraries in this study had Jurkat cell RNA spiked in. The specimen was naive CD8+ T cells from blood, with Jurkat cell RNA spiked in. The subset denotes: FACS-sorted CD8+CD4-CCR7+CD45RA+ naive T cells. The rearrangement uses TRBV20-1 and TRBJ1-5; D is possibly TRBD1 (5 bases). CDR3 loop: CSAVGVSNQPQHF. CDR3 bases: TGCAGTGCAGTGGGGGTTAGCAATCAGCCCCAGCATTTT.